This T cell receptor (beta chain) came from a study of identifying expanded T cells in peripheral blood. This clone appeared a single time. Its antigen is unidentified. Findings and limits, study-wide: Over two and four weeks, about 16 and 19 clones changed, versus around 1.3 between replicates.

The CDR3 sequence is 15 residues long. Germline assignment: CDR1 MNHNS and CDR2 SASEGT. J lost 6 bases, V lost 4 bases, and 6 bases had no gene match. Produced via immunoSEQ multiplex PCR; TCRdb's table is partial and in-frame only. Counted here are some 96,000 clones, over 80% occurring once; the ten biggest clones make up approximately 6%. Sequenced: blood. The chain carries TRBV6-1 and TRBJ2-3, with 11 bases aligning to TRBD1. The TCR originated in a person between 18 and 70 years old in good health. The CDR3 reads CASSAGQGAWDTQYF. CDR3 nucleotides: TGTGCCAGCAGTGCTGGACAGGGGGCTTGGGATACGCAGTATTTT.